This T cell receptor (beta chain) was retrieved from a study of cytomegalovirus exposure and HLA in healthy donors (dated by TCRdb to 2015 to 2018). In terms of the full investigation: An earlier analysis of several hundred of the donors reported 276 Gb of sequence data and 117 million unique TCR beta sequences obtained from approximately 180 million T cells. Roughly 290 gigabases of sequencing data and 70 million to 95 million unique TCR sequences made up an early release that covered fewer than 650 HLA-typed donors. Of the 300 to 500 genotyped donors, 81% were placed in the genetic ancestry cluster associated with self-reported Caucasian donors. The study aimed to test whether cataloging public T cell receptors could reveal signatures of past pathogen exposure. The study used immunosequencing to profile the T cell repertoires of 666 subjects and linked those repertoires to cytomegalovirus serostatus. A separate validation cohort of some 130 different subjects was used in addition to the roughly 670-subject first cohort. High-throughput TCR immunosequencing, statistical association of individual TCRs with disease status, and machine learning were combined to predict cytomegalovirus infection status. To study patterns of TCR occurrence, a later analysis re-analyzed previously published TCR beta repertoires from 650 to 750 donors and added high-resolution HLA genotyping. In the later analysis, no new phenotypic data were used to find candidate immune exposures; instead, reliance was placed on TCR beta sequences and their occurrence across donors. In an earlier analysis of a few hundred of the donors, high-throughput TCR beta sequencing was used to judge whether each TCR beta V gene segment behaved as functional or pseudogenic. Donor age, sex, ethnicity and CMV serostatus were compiled alongside the repertoire data. In a later genetic analysis, genome-wide SNP genotypes for about 55% of the roughly 700 donors were used, and that subset was treated as a discovery cohort. All discovery cohort repertoires had been generated on a single sequencing platform. Class I and class II HLA loci were covered by the typing at four-digit resolution. Typing coverage differed by locus: A, B, C, DRB1 and DQB1 were typed in about 620-630 donors, DQA1 in approximately 520, DPA1 in 600 to 610, and DPB1 in just under 490. Several DR-DQ haplotypes were treated as single units for association and clustering because of strong linkage in the cohort. Among around 400 genotyped donors of the cohort, an average of approximately 200,000 unique TCR beta nucleotide sequences was sequenced per donor, of which 15% to 20% were non-productive. Overall results and qualifications from the work: Because some donors lacked HLA typing at each locus, the association tests relied only on the typed subset. Most TCR sequences were observed very rarely across donors, whereas some public TCRs were present in many individuals. An earlier analysis of 587 of the donors showed that most TCR beta V segments appeared in productive rearrangements either about 90% or about 30% of the time, which broadly matched IMGT annotations. For the cohort, immune exposure information was limited to CMV serostatus. A later genetic analysis reported fewer N-insertions in productive TCRs among donors in an Asian-associated ancestry cluster than the approximately 700-donor mean. In a later analysis, some 17,000 TCR beta sequences were associated with specific HLA alleles at a false discovery rate of 0.05. The earlier analysis of about 600 of the donors excluded 15 to 20 rarely observed V segments, including chromosome 9 orphons, because counts were too low. The 87-base-pair reads could not distinguish some IMGT-functional V segments, including TRBV6-2 and TRBV6-3, so those segments were excluded. According to a later analysis, most CMV-associated TCR beta chains appeared to be HLA-restricted, and the HLA associations seemed to be driven largely by CMV exposure. A cluster of highly shared sequence variants was judged likely to represent a technical artifact of the sequencing pipeline. An association between a missense DCLRE1C variant and V-gene and J-gene trimming of TCR beta chains was found in a later genetic analysis and replicated in an independent cohort. In a later analysis, several top co-occurrence clusters were reported to appear linked to parvovirus B19, influenza, CMV and Epstein-Barr virus. Compared with equally common non-associated chains, HLA-associated TCR beta chains in a later analysis were more clonally expanded and had lower generation probabilities. In this cohort, only TCR beta chains were sequenced, and detectable features were limited by the absence of alpha or paired-chain data. According to a later analysis, TCR association rates differed among HLA loci, with DRB1 alleles showing the most associated TCRs and HLA-C alleles showing the fewest. The classifier was reported to diagnose cytomegalovirus status with high specificity and sensitivity in both the original cohort and the validation cohort. Correlated functional status among segregating V segments might be attributable to linkage disequilibrium, but an unknown experimental factor could not be ruled out. In vitro tests confirmed that three of the cytomegalovirus-associated TCR beta chains recognize cytomegalovirus antigens. When HLA alleles, especially DR and DQ, strongly co-occurred, TCR associations were difficult to assign to individual alleles. The authors suggested that the approach could potentially be extended to other disease states and immunological phenotypes. A further reported finding was that TCR beta sequences accurately predicted the HLA-A and HLA-B alleles for most subjects in the first cohort. A total of about 150 TCR beta chains were listed by the study as associated with cytomegalovirus. Roughly uniform sequencing depth across donors was assumed in presence/absence analyses, although this assumption may not hold.

The method was the immunoSEQ multiplex PCR assay. For the multiplex PCR, a mixture combining 60 forward primers for TCR Vbeta segments and 13 reverse primers for TCR Jbeta segments was used. A multiplex PCR assay on genomic DNA amplified the CDR3 region of rearranged TCR beta genes. The Illumina HiSeq System was used to sequence the amplified TCR beta libraries as 87-base-pair reads. The paper's data handling went like this. A later analysis counted about 76 million unique TCR beta chains across the 650 to 700 repertoires, and about 10 million of these chains were shared by at least two donors. A nearest-neighbor algorithm error-corrected the raw reads and collapsed the reads into unique sequences, merging closely related sequences to remove PCR and sequencing errors. CDR3 sequences were aligned to IMGT reference sequences to assign V, D and J gene segments. For a sequence to be retained, a match of at least six nucleotides to both a V gene segment and a J gene segment was required. Rearrangements were called productive when the CDR3 lacked stop codons and stayed in frame with V and J; all others were non-productive. CDR3 was defined according to IMGT convention as the region running from the second conserved V-encoded cysteine to the conserved J-encoded phenylalanine. The earlier analysis of fewer than 700 of the donors excluded sequences that lacked an unambiguous match to a single V gene segment. In an earlier analysis of almost 600 of the donors, a V segment was called functional when productive rearrangements were above 56.7%, and segregating when the standard deviation between donors exceeded 5%. A statistical classification framework was built to diagnose cytomegalovirus status from the catalog of TCR beta chain sequences. A later analysis assigned V and J genes by comparing TCR nucleotide sequences with IMGT/GENE-DB human TR gene sequences. The TCRdist pipeline was used in a later analysis to assign CDR3 sequences and most-parsimonious VDJ recombination scenarios. A later analysis defined each TCR beta chain by its CDR3 amino acid sequence plus V-gene family, and excluded reads lacking a unique V-gene family. As a way to deal with suspected cross-contamination and a sequencing artifact, a later analysis dropped 640 or so nucleotide sequences that were highly shared and had low generation probability. A later analysis calculated a clonal expansion index for each public chain from normalized within-repertoire ranks of inferred template counts. In a later analysis, generation probabilities were computed with a VDJ recombination model fitted to out-of-frame rearrangements, and the resulting probabilities were checked against IGoR. In a later analysis, hypergeometric tests were used to score TCR-TCR, TCR-HLA and TCR-CMV co-occurrence, with a repertoire-size bias correction applied to TCR pairs. A later analysis estimated false discovery rates by permuting HLA or CMV assignments 20 times. A later analysis grouped co-occurring TCRs with DBSCAN, adding TCRdist sequence similarity when clustering within HLA-allele-positive subsets. Repertoires with fewer than 30,000 or more than 120,000 public chains, plus five repertoires with anomalous nucleotide sharing, were excluded from co-occurrence clustering. TCRdb stores this immuneACCESS table with in-frame sequences only. Part of the clones is absent; in the studies checked, under half of the shortfall reflects unresolved V genes, and no reason is known for the rest. V and J calls and clone size are as listed in that table; D and trimming were resolved from the DNA. Counted in this sample were tens of thousands of clones; approximately 68% of them appeared once. Of the sample, roughly 9.7% falls within the top ten clones.

The cohort comprised some 730 healthy bone marrow donors. Cohort members were all nominally healthy when sampled, although unrecorded immune exposures were likely present. The donor tested CMV seronegative and was one of the 352 seronegative cohort members. A peripheral blood sample was provided by each donor, and peripheral blood mononuclear cells were used for TCR beta sequencing. Genomic DNA was extracted from the blood cell samples with the Qiagen DNeasy Blood Extraction Kit. About this clone: Its cognate antigen has yet to be identified. No base qualities exist here, and no much larger clone lies one base off it.

The CDR3 has 15 amino acids, counting the end cysteine and phenylalanine. The entry retains the CDR3 DNA only, 45 bases that are in frame from base 1. The junction shows trimming of 9 bases on V and 7 bases on J, plus 22 bases between the germline ends. The germline V gene encodes CDR1 LNHDA and CDR2 SQIVND (reference sequence). This receptor was taken from a young woman in good health and CMV-seronegative. Sequenced sample: PBMCs. Here the chain combines TRBV19 and TRBJ1-5, with TRBD1 tentatively as D gene (6 bases match). The CDR3 region has the sequence CASRARGSQGQPQHF. The nucleotide sequence is given as TGTGCCAGCAGGGCAAGGGGGTCACAGGGCCAGCCCCAGCATTTT.